This T cell receptor (beta chain) was recovered during a study of beta chain features in type 1 diabetes. Overall study: All samples combined gave just under 110 million sorted cells for examination. Findings and limits, study-wide: TCRB CDR3 length was moderately but significantly reduced in all four CD4+ subsets of Type 1 diabetes patients.

Germline assignment: CDR1 SQVTM and CDR2 ANQGSEA. This CDR3 has 12 amino acids. Trimming shortened V by 1 base and J by 6 bases, and 7 bases separated the two germline ends. Expressed TCRB transcripts were sequenced because the entire RNA isolate underwent reverse transcription. Method: immunoSEQ multiplex PCR; TCRdb's copy keeps in-frame clones and lacks some. This sample has 600,000 or so clones, with about 14% found just once. This clone turned up a few times. As yet, its antigen is unknown. Stem cell-like memory, regulatory, central memory and naive CD4+ cells were sorted via CD45RO/CCR7/CD25/CD127/CD95/CD27. Sorted populations all exceeded 95% purity.

This chain links TRBV29-1 with TRBJ2-1; D not resolved. This clonotype was obtained from a man younger than 30 with type 1 diabetes. Source material: naive CD4+ T cells from blood. The DNA for the CDR3 is TGCAGCGTTGAAGGGGGTCCCAATGAGCAGTTCTTC. It is translated as CSVEGGPNEQFF.